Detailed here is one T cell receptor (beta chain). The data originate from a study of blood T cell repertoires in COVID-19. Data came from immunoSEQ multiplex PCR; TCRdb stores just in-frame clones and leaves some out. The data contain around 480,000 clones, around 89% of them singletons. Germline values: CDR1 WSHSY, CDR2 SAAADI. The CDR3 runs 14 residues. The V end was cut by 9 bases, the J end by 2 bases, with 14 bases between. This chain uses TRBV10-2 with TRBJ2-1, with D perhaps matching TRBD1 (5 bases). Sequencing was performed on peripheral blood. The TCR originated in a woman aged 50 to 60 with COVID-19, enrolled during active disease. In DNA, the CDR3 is TGCGCCAGTTCGACAGCTACCACCTACAATGAGCAGTTCTTC. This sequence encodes CASSTATTYNEQFF.